The present entry profiles one T cell receptor beta chain with its context. Since a much larger clone is just one base distant, this may be a read error. This sample stems from a study of T cells in Graves' hyperthyroidism and ophthalmopathy. The CDR3 is 11 amino acids. RNA transcripts gave rise to amplified TCR beta CDR3 regions. Researchers ran a first-round RT-PCR on the TCR CDR3 using the HTBI primer set. From the multiplex PCR reads, TCRdb called clonotypes with MiXCR, one entry per CDR3 protein. The sample consists of roughly 800,000 distinct CDR3 sequences, 38% of them appearing once. The TCR comes from a man aged 18 to 35 with Graves' hyperthyroidism. Sequencing used blood. The rearrangement links TRBV12-3 or TRBV12-4 to TRBJ1-1; tentative D call: TRBD1 (6 bases). The CDR3 DNA sequence: TGTGCCAGAAGTTTTACAGGGATAGCTTTCTTT. It codes for CARSFTGIAFF.